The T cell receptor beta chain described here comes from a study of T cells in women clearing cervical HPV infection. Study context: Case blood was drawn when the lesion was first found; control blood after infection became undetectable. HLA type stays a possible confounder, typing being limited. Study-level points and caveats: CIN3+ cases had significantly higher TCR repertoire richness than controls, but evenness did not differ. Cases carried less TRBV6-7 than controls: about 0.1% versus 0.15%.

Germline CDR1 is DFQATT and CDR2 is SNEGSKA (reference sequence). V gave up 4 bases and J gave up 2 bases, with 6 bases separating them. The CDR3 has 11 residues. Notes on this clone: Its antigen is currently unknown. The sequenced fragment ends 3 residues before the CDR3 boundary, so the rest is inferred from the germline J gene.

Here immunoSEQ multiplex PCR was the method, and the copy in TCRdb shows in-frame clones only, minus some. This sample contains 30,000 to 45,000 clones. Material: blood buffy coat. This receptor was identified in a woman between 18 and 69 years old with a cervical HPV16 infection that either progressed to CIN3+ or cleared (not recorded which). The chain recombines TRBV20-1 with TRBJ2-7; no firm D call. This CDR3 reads CSATAPYEQYF. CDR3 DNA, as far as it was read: TGCAGTGCTACCGCGCCCTACGAG.